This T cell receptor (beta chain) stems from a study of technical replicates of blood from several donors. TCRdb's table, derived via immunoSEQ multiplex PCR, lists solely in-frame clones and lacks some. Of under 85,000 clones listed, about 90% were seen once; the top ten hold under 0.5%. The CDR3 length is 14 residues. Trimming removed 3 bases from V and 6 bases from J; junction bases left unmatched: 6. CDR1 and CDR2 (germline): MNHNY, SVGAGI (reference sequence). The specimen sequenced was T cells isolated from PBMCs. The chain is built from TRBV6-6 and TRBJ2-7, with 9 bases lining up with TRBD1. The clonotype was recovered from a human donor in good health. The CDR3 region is CASSYLGQGGEQYF. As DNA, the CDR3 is TGTGCCAGCAGTTATTTGGGACAGGGAGGCGAGCAGTACTTC.